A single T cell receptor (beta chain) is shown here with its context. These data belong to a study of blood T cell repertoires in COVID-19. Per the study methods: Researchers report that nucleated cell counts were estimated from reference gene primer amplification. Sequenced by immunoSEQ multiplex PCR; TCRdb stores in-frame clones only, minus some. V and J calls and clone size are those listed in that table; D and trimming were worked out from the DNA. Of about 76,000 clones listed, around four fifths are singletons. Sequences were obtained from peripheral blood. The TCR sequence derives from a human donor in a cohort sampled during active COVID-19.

CDR3 in amino acids: CASSLLGGAYNEQFF. The CDR3 DNA reads as TGTGCCAGCAGTCTTCTGGGGGGGGCATACAATGAGCAGTTCTTC. The chain carries TRBV6-5 and TRBJ2-1, with D tentatively TRBD2 (7 bases). V lost 5 bases, J lost 4 bases, and 15 bases lay in between. Germline CDR1 MNHEY, CDR2 SVGAGI. The CDR3 is 15 amino acids.